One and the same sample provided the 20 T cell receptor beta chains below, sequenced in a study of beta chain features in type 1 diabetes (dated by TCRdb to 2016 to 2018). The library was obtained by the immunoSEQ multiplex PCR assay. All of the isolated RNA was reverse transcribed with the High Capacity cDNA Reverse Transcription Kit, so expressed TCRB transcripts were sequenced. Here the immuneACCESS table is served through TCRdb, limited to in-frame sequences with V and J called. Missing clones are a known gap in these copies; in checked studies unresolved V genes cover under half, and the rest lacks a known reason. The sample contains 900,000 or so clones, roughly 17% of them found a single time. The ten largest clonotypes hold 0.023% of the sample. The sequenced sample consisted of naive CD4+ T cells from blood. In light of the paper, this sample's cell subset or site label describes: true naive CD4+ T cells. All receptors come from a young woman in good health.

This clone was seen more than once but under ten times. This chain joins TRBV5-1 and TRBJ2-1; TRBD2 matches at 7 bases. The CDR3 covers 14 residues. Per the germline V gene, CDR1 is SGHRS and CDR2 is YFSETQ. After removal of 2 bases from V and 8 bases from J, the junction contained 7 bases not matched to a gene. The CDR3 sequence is CASSFGLAVDEQFF. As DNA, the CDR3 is TGCGCCAGCAGCTTCGGGCTAGCGGTCGATGAGCAGTTCTTC.

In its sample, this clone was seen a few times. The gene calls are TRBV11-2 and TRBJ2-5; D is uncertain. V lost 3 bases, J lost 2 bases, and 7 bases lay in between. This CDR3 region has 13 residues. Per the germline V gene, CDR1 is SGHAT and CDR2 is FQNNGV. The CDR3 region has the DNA TGTGCCAGCAGCTTGGCGGCGCAAGAGACCCAGTACTTC. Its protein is CASSLAAQETQYF.

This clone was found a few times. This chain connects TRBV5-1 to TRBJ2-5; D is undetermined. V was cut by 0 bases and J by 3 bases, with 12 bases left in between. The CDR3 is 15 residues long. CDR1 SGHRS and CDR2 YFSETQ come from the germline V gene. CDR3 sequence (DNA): TGCGCCAGCAGCTTGGTAGGCCAGCTCGAAGAGACCCAGTACTTC. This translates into CASSLVGQLEETQYF.

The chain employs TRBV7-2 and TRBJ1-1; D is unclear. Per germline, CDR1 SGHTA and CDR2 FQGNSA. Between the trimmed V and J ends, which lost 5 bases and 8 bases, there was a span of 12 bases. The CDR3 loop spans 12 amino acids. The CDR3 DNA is TGTGCCAGCAGCCAAGTCACTGGAGAAGCTTTCTTT. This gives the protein CASSQVTGEAFF.

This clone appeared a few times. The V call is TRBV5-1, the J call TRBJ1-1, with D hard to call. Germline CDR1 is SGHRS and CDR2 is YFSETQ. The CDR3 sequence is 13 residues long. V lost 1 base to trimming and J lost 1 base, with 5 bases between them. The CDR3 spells CASSLLGNTEAFF. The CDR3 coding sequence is TGCGCCAGCAGCTTGCTTGGGAACACTGAAGCTTTCTTT.

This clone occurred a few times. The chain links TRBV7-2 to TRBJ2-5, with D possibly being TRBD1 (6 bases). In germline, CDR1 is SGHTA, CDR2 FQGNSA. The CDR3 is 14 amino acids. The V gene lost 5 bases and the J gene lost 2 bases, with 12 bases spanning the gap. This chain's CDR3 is CASSRMGQQETQYF. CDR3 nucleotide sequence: TGTGCCAGCAGCCGGATGGGACAACAAGAGACCCAGTACTTC. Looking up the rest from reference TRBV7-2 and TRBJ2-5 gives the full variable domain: GAGVSQSPSNKVTEKGKDVELRCDPISGHTALYWYRQSLGQGLEFLIYFQGNSAPDKSGLPSDRFSAERTGGSVSTLTIQRTQQEDSAVYLCASSRMGQQETQYFGPGTRLLVL.

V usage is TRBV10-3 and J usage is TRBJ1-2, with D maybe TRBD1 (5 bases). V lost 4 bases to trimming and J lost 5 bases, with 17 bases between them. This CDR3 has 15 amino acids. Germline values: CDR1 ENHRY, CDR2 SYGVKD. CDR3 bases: TGTGCCATCAGTGGACAGCCCGGGTCAGGTTATGGCTACACCTTC. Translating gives CAISGQPGSGYGYTF.

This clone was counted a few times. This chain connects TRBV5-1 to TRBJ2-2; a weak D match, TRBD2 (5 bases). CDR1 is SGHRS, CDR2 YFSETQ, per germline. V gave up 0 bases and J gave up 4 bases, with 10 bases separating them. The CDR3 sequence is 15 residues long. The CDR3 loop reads CASSLAGGSTGELFF. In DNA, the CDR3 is TGCGCCAGCAGCTTGGCCGGTGGGAGCACCGGGGAGCTGTTTTTT.

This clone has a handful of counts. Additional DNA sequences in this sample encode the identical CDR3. The CDR3: CASSQGLETDTQYF. The CDR3 nucleotides are TGTGCCAGCAGCCAGGGACTAGAAACAGATACGCAGTATTTT. V and J are TRBV4-2 and TRBJ2-3; 8 bases fit TRBD2. The CDR3 has 14 amino acids. Germline CDR1 reads LGHNA; CDR2 reads YNFKEQ. Unmatched junction bases numbered 2, after V lost 3 bases and J lost 3 bases.

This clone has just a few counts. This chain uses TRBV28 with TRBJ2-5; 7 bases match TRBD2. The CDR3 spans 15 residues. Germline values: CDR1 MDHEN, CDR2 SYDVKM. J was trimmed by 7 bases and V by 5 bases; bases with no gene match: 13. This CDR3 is CASSPASGAVGTQYF. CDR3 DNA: TGTGCCAGCAGTCCCGCTAGCGGAGCGGTAGGGACCCAGTACTTC.

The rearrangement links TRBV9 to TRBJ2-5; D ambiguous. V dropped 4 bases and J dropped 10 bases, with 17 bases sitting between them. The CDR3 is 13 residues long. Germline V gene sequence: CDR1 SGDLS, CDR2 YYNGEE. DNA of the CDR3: TGTGCCAGCAGCCCCCGTCCGTCCGGTAGCCAGTACTTC. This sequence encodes CASSPRPSGSQYF. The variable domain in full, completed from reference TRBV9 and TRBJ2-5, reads DSGVTQTPKHLITATGQRVTLRCSPRSGDLSVYWYQQSLDQGLQFLIQYYNGEERAKGNILERFSAQQFPDLHSELNLSSLELGDSALYFCASSPRPSGSQYFGPGTRLLVL.

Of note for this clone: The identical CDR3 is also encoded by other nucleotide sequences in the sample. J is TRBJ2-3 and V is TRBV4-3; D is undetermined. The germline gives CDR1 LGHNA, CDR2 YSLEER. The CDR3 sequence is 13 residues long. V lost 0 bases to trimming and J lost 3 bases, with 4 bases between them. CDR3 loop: CASSQEGTDTQYF. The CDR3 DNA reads TGCGCCAGCAGCCAAGAGGGGACAGATACGCAGTATTTT.

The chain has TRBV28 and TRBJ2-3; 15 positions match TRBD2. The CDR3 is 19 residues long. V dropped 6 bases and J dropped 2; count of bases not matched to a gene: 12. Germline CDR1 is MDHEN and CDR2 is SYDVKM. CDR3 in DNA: TGTGCCAGCAGCACCCCCGCCGGACTAGCGGGAGGGCCCACAGATACGCAGTATTTT. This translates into CASSTPAGLAGGPTDTQYF.

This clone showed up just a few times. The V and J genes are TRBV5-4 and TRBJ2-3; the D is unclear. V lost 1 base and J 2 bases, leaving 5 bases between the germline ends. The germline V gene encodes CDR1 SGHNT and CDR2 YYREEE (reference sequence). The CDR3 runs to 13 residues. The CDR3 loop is CASSLIFTDTQYF. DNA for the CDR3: TGTGCCAGCAGCTTGATCTTCACAGATACGCAGTATTTT.

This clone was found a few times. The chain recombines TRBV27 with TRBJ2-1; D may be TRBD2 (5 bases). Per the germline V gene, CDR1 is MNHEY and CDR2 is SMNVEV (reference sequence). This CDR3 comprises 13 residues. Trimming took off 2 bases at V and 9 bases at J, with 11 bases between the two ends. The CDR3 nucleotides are TGTGCCAGCAGTTTAAGGGAACGGGGTGAGCAGTTCTTC. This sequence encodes CASSLRERGEQFF.

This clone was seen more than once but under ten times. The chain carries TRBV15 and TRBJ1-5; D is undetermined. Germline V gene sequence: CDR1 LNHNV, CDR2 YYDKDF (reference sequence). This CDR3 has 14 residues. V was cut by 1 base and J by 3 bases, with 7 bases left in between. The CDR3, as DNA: TGTGCCACCAGCAGAGGCCTTGTCAATCAGCCCCAGCATTTT. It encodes CATSRGLVNQPQHF.

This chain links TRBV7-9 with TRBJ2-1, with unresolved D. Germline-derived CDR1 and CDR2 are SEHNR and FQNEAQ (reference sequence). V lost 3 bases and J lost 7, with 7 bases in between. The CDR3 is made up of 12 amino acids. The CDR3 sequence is CASSFQENEQFF. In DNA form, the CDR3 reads TGTGCCAGCAGCTTCCAGGAGAATGAGCAGTTCTTC.

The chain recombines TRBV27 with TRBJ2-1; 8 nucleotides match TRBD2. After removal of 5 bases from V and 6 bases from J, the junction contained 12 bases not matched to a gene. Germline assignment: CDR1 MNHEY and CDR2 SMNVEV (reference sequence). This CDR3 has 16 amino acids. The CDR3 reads CASSTDSGRGSNEQFF. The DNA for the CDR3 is TGTGCCAGCAGTACTGACAGCGGGAGAGGTAGCAATGAGCAGTTCTTC.

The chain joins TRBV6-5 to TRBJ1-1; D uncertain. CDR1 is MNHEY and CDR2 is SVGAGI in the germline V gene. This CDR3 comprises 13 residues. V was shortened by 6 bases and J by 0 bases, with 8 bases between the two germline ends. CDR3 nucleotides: TGTGCCAGCAGCCTGATCATGAACACTGAAGCTTTCTTT. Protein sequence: CASSLIMNTEAFF.

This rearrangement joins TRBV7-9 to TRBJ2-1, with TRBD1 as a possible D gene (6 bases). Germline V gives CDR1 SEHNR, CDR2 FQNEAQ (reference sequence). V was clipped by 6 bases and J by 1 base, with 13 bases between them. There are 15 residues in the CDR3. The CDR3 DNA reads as TGTGCCAGCAGATCACAGGGCCGGTCCTACAATGAGCAGTTCTTC. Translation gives CASRSQGRSYNEQFF.